Shown below are 27 T cell receptor beta chains from a single sample sequenced in a study of regulatory T cells in long-lasting Graves disease. The time point: newly diagnosed GD, antithyroid drugs for less than 3 months. PBMCs provided the RNA from which the TCR library was made. The authors built TCR beta libraries using iRepertoire HTBI primers and Arm-PCR of CDR3 regions. MiXCR, run by TCRdb on the multiplex PCR reads, gives a single entry per CDR3 protein. The sample includes 400,000 to 550,000 distinct CDR3 sequences, roughly 17% of them seen just once. A further study also used this sample, focusing on T cells in Graves' hyperthyroidism and ophthalmopathy.

The sample in question was peripheral blood mononuclear cells (PBMCs), obtained at new diagnosis, from a patient treated with antithyroid drugs. All receptors come from a young woman with Graves disease.

This clonotype was observed many times. This chain joins TRBV2 and TRBJ2-1; 13 nucleotides align to TRBD2. The J segment lost 5 bases and the V segment lost 7 bases, leaving 5 bases of the junction unmatched. CDR3 length: 15 residues. CDR1 and CDR2 (germline): SNHLY, FYNNEI. This CDR3 is CASTRTSGSNNEQFF. As DNA, the CDR3 is TGTGCCAGCACCAGGACTAGCGGGAGCAACAATGAGCAGTTCTTC.

This clonotype came up many times. The V gene is TRBV11-2, the J gene TRBJ1-1, with D tentatively TRBD1 (5 bases). Looked up from germline, CDR1 is SGHAT and CDR2 is FQNNGV. Between the trimmed V and J ends, which lost 0 bases and 7 bases, there was a span of 15 bases. The CDR3 is 15 residues long. For the CDR3, the DNA is TGTGCCAGCAGCTTAGAGGGGCGGACGGAAGATGAAGCTTTCTTT. This codes for CASSLEGRTEDEAFF.

This clonotype was picked up many times. The genes are TRBV2 and TRBJ2-1; TRBD2 agrees at 12 bases. The CDR3 covers 15 residues. V was pared by 2 bases and J by 4 bases, with 0 bases of the junction left unmatched. Per germline, CDR1 SNHLY and CDR2 FYNNEI. The CDR3: CASSELAGGYNEQFF. In nucleotides, the CDR3 is TGTGCCAGCAGTGAACTAGCGGGAGGGTACAATGAGCAGTTCTTC.

This clonotype was recorded a few times. The gene calls are TRBV5-1 and TRBJ1-3; D not certain. With 0 bases removed from V and 8 bases from J, the gap between germline ends came to 6 bases. CDR3 size: 12 residues. The V gene's germline CDR1 is SGHRS and CDR2 YFSETQ. CDR3 residues: CASSLDRYTIYF. The CDR3 coding sequence is TGCGCCAGCAGCTTGGATAGGTACACCATATATTTT.

This clonotype was counted ten times or more. The chain uses TRBV7-9 and TRBJ2-3; D unresolved. Germline CDR1 and CDR2: SEHNR and FQNEAQ (reference sequence). Trimming pared 5 bases from V and 1 base from J, leaving 16 bases between. The CDR3 has 16 amino acids. This chain's CDR3 is CASSQSQSRGTDTQYF. CDR3 nucleotides: TGTGCCAGCAGCCAAAGTCAGAGTCGTGGCACAGATACGCAGTATTTT.

V is TRBV29-1 and J is TRBJ2-5, with D tentatively TRBD1 or TRBD2 (5 bases each). Germline loops: CDR1 SQVTM, CDR2 ANQGSEA. The CDR3 has 13 residues. With 1 base removed from V and 7 bases from J, the gap between germline ends came to 13 bases. The CDR3 sequence: CSVEAGTPGTQYF. CDR3 sequence (DNA): TGCAGCGTTGAAGCCGGGACCCCGGGGACCCAGTACTTC.

This clonotype was detected only a few times. The chain couples TRBV6-1 to TRBJ1-5; D uncertain. V dropped 0 bases and J dropped 7 bases, with 7 bases sitting between them. CDR1 MNHNS and CDR2 SASEGT come from the germline V gene. The CDR3 has 13 residues. The CDR3 DNA sequence: TGTGCCAGCAGTGAAGCCGGGTTCCAGCCCCAGCATTTT. It is translated as CASSEAGFQPQHF.

This clonotype was observed a handful of times. The gene calls are TRBV19 and TRBJ2-7, with D possibly being TRBD2 (5 bases). The germline V gene has CDR1 LNHDA and CDR2 SQIVND (reference sequence). This CDR3 is built from 14 residues. V lost 5 bases to trimming and J lost 6 bases, with 17 bases between them. CDR3: CASSEGAERREQYF. The CDR3 DNA reads TGTGCCAGTAGTGAGGGAGCGGAACGGCGCGAGCAGTACTTC.

This clonotype occurred many times. This sequence joins TRBV28 and TRBJ2-7, with D tentatively TRBD2 (6 bases). The CDR3 sequence is 15 residues long. V was trimmed by 3 bases and J by 2 bases, leaving 14 bases between them. Germline CDR1 and CDR2: MDHEN and SYDVKM. The CDR3 region has the DNA TGTGCCAGCAGTTTGGGGCGGGAAAGAACCTACGAGCAGTACTTC. Its translation: CASSLGRERTYEQYF.

At least ten counts were recorded for this clonotype. The rearrangement links TRBV5-1 to TRBJ2-1, with TRBD2 as a possible D gene (6 bases). CDR3 length: 13 amino acids. CDR1 is SGHRS, CDR2 YFSETQ, per germline. V was pared by 5 bases and J by 6 bases, with 12 bases between. As DNA, the CDR3 is TGCGCCAGCAGGATTGGGGGGTTCAATGAGCAGTTCTTC. Its translation: CASRIGGFNEQFF. Drawing the rest from reference TRBV5-1 and TRBJ2-1, the complete variable domain is KAGVTQTPRYLIKTRGQQVTLSCSPISGHRSVSWYQQTPGQGLQFLFEYFSETQRNKGNFPGRFSGRQFSNSRSEMNVSTLELGDSALYLCASRIGGFNEQFFGPGTRLTVL.

This clonotype was observed many times. The rearrangement uses TRBV11-2 and TRBJ2-3, with D uncertain. V lost 5 bases and J 2 bases, leaving 5 bases between the germline ends. Germline lookup yields CDR1 SGHAT and CDR2 FQNNGV. The CDR3 has 12 amino acids. CDR3 loop: CASSLDTDTQYF. The DNA for the CDR3 is TGTGCCAGCAGCCTCGACACAGATACGCAGTATTTT.

This sequence joins TRBV7-3 and TRBJ2-1; no definite D call. Trimming shortened V by 0 bases and J by 2 bases, and 17 bases separated the two germline ends. Germline CDR1 SGHTA, CDR2 FQGTGA. This CDR3 is built from 18 residues. The CDR3 nucleotides are TGTGCCAGCAGCTTAACTTCGGTTTCCAGCGCTACCTACAATGAGCAGTTCTTC. It translates to CASSLTSVSSATYNEQFF. Filled out from reference TRBV7-3 and TRBJ2-1, the complete variable domain reads GAGVSQTPSNKVTEKGKYVELRCDPISGHTALYWYRQSLGQGPEFLIYFQGTGAADDSGLPNDRFFAVRPEGSVSTLKIQRTERGDSAVYLCASSLTSVSSATYNEQFFGPGTRLTVL.

This clonotype has at least ten counts. This rearrangement joins TRBV20-1 to TRBJ2-5; a weak D match, TRBD1 (6 bases). Between the trimmed V and J ends, which lost 1 base and 2 bases, there was a span of 14 bases. CDR1 and CDR2 (germline): DFQATT, SNEGSKA (reference sequence). There are 15 residues in the CDR3. The CDR3 sequence is CSARVFGTPQETQYF. DNA for the CDR3: TGCAGTGCTAGAGTCTTCGGGACACCTCAAGAGACCCAGTACTTC.

This clonotype was counted ten times or more. The CDR3 DNA is TGTGCCAGCAGCCAAGGGACTAGCGGGAGTAATGAGCAGTTCTTC. This codes for CASSQGTSGSNEQFF. J is TRBJ2-1 and V is TRBV5-8; 14 bases map to TRBD2. Germline V lookup: CDR1 SGHTS, CDR2 YDEGEE. V lost 4 bases to trimming and J lost 7 bases; unmatched junction nucleotides: 4. The CDR3 has 15 amino acids.

A remark on this clonotype: A junction boundary mismatches the germline segment, possibly from a read error. This sequence joins TRBV7-7 and TRBJ2-5, with a possible D match to TRBD1 (5 bases). The CDR3 has 15 residues. The germline V gene has CDR1 SSHAT and CDR2 FNYEAQ (reference sequence). CDR3 in DNA: TGTGCTAGCAGCTTAGGGGAAGGGTTCCAAGAGACCCAGTACTTC. Its protein product is CASSLGEGFQETQYF. Supplemented by reference TRBV7-7 and TRBJ2-5, the full variable domain reads GAGVSQSPRYKVTKRGQDVTLRCDPISSHATLYWYQQALGQGPEFLTYFNYEAQPDKSGLPSDRFSAERPEGSISTLTIQRTEQRDSAMYRCASSLGEGFQETQYFGPGTRLLVL.

The CDR3 reads CASSLTSGGLTDTQYF. CDR3 sequence (DNA): TGTGCCAGCAGTCTCACTAGCGGGGGGCTCACAGATACGCAGTATTTT. The rearrangement joins TRBV6-1 to TRBJ2-3, with 12 bases fitting TRBD2. Losses at the gene ends were 5 bases for V and 2 bases for J; bases not matched to a gene: 5. The V gene's germline CDR1 is MNHNS and CDR2 SASEGT. This CDR3 region has 16 residues.

V and J are TRBV2 and TRBJ1-3; no definite D call. CDR3 length: 15 residues. From germline, CDR1 is SNHLY and CDR2 FYNNEI. Between the trimmed V and J ends, which lost 3 bases and 4 bases, there was a span of 13 bases. The CDR3 sequence is CASSDPREWGNTIYF. The CDR3 coding sequence is TGTGCCAGCAGTGACCCCCGGGAGTGGGGAAACACCATATATTTT.

This clonotype appeared many times. The genes are TRBV11-2 and TRBJ2-7, with TRBD2 identical over 10 bases. Germline V gene lookup returns CDR1 SGHAT and CDR2 FQNNGV. CDR3 length: 15 amino acids. V shed 3 bases, J shed 5 bases, and the junction held 7 bases outside the gene matches. Here the CDR3 reads CASSFPLAGVDEQYF. The CDR3 nucleotides read TGTGCCAGCAGCTTCCCCCTAGCGGGAGTGGACGAGCAGTACTTC.

The chain joins TRBV10-1 to TRBJ2-7, with D possibly matching TRBD2 (5 bases). Germline V gene data show CDR1 as WNHNN and CDR2 as SYGVQD (reference sequence). V was pared by 5 bases and J by 6 bases, with 14 bases between. The CDR3 is 13 amino acids. The CDR3 reads CASSQSPGFEQYF. The CDR3 nucleotides are TGCGCCAGCAGTCAATCCCCGGGGTTCGAGCAGTACTTC.

The chain links TRBV7-6 to TRBJ2-5; possibly TRBD2 for D (6 bases). This CDR3 is built from 15 residues. Trimming cost V 2 bases and J 5 bases, with 15 bases left between them. CDR1 SGHVS and CDR2 FNYEAQ come from the germline V gene. The CDR3 sequence: CASSLLVTGEETQYF. For the CDR3, the DNA is TGTGCCAGCAGCTTACTAGTTACGGGAGAGGAGACCCAGTACTTC.

This clonotype came up a few times. The chain links TRBV28 to TRBJ2-7; a weak D match, TRBD2 (6 bases). The CDR3 totals 13 residues. CDR1 and CDR2 (germline): MDHEN, SYDVKM. Trimming shortened V by 8 bases and J by 2 bases, and 13 bases separated the two germline ends. The CDR3 DNA reads as TGTGCCAGCGGAGGGACCCCTACCTACGAGCAGTACTTC. It yields the protein CASGGTPTYEQYF.

This clonotype came up a few times. This chain joins TRBV3-1 and TRBJ2-2; TRBD2 matches at 8 bases. Germline lookup yields CDR1 LGHDT and CDR2 YNNKEL (reference sequence). Trimming cost V 1 base and J 4 bases; bases outside gene matches: 5. This CDR3 contains 16 residues. CDR3 in DNA: TGTGCCAGCAGCCAAGTTGGTAGCGGGGCCACCGGGGAGCTGTTTTTT. Amino acid sequence: CASSQVGSGATGELFF.

This clonotype appeared a few times. V gene TRBV27 combines with J gene TRBJ2-3; TRBD2 might be the D (6 bases). CDR1 MNHEY and CDR2 SMNVEV come from the germline V gene (reference sequence). V gave up 6 bases and J gave up 8 bases, with 12 bases separating them. The CDR3 covers 12 residues. CDR3 residues: CASRSLATTQYF. CDR3 sequence (DNA): TGTGCCAGCAGGTCTCTAGCGACTACGCAGTATTTT.

This clonotype was picked up many times. The genes are TRBV20-1 and TRBJ2-7, with D hard to call. This CDR3 has 15 residues. The V gene lost 3 bases and the J gene lost 5 bases, with 20 bases spanning the gap. Germline CDR1 is DFQATT and CDR2 is SNEGSKA (reference sequence). In DNA form, the CDR3 reads TGCAGTGCTAGTTCTCTAAATGCCGGGTCTCACGAGCAGTACTTC. It encodes CSASSLNAGSHEQYF.

This clonotype appeared many times. The CDR3 reads CASSQDLNNEKLFF. CDR3 nucleotides: TGCGCCAGCAGCCAAGATCTGAATAATGAAAAACTGTTTTTT. V is TRBV4-3 and J is TRBJ1-4, with D uncertain. V was clipped by 0 bases and J by 4 bases, with 6 bases between them. The CDR3 contains 14 residues. Germline CDR1 and CDR2: LGHNA and YSLEER.

Many counts were recorded for this clonotype. This chain uses TRBV7-2 with TRBJ1-2, with TRBD1 matching over 7 bases. Germline V gene sequence: CDR1 SGHTA, CDR2 FQGNSA. The CDR3 has 14 residues. J was trimmed by 4 bases and V by 5 bases; bases with no gene match: 7. The CDR3 nucleotides are TGTGCCAGCAGCCTTCGACAGGGAGCCTATGGCTACACCTTC. It encodes CASSLRQGAYGYTF.

In its sample, this clonotype was seen many times. The chain has TRBV20-1 and TRBJ2-1; D is perhaps TRBD2 (6 bases). CDR1 and CDR2 from the germline V gene are DFQATT and SNEGSKA (reference sequence). This CDR3 has 16 amino acids. V lost 2 bases and J lost 6, with 20 bases in between. The CDR3 sequence: CSARPRGLKGLNEQFF. The CDR3 coding sequence is TGCAGTGCTAGACCACGGGGACTCAAAGGCCTCAATGAGCAGTTCTTC.